This T cell receptor (beta chain) was documented in a study of blood T cell repertoires in COVID-19. As for the study in general: T cells, B-cell-depleted T cells, or PBMCs provided the cDNA or gDNA that served as material.

Sequencing was performed with immunoSEQ multiplex PCR; in TCRdb, only in-frame clones are kept and a portion is missing. This repertoire shows 250,000 to 400,000 clones, about 91% found once; its top ten account for approximately 1.6%. The V gene lost 1 base and the J gene lost 6 bases, with 7 bases spanning the gap. Germline-derived CDR1 and CDR2 are SEHNR and FQNEAQ (reference sequence). The CDR3 totals 13 residues. This chain connects TRBV7-9 to TRBJ1-5; D uncertain. Specimen: peripheral blood. The source is a young woman with COVID-19, enrolled during active disease. The DNA of the CDR3 is TGTGCCAGCAGCTTAGGACTCCCTCAGCCCCAGCATTTT. It is translated as CASSLGLPQPQHF.